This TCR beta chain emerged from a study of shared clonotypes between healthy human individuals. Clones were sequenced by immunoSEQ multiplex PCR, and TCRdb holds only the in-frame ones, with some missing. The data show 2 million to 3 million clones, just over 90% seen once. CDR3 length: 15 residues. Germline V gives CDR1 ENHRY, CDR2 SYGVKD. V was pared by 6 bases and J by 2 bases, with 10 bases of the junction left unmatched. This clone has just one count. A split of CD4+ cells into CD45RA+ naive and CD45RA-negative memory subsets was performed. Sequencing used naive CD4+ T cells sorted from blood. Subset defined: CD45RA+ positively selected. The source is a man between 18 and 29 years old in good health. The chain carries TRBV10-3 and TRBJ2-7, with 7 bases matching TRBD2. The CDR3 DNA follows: TGTGCCATCAGCGTAGGTTCCGGGGGGACCTACGAGCAGTACTTC. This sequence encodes CAISVGSGGTYEQYF.